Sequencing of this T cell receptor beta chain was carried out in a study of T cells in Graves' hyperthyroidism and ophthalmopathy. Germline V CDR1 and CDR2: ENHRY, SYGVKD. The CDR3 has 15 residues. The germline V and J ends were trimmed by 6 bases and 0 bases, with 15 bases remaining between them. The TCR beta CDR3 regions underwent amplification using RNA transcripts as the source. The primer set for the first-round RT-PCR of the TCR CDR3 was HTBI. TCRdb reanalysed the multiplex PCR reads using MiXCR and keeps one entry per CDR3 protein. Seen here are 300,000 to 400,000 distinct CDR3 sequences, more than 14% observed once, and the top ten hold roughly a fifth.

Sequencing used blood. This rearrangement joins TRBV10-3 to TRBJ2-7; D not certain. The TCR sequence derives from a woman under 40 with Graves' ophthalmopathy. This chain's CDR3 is CAIRDFRTSSYEQYF. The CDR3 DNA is TGTGCCATCAGGGATTTCCGGACCAGCTCCTACGAGCAGTACTTC.